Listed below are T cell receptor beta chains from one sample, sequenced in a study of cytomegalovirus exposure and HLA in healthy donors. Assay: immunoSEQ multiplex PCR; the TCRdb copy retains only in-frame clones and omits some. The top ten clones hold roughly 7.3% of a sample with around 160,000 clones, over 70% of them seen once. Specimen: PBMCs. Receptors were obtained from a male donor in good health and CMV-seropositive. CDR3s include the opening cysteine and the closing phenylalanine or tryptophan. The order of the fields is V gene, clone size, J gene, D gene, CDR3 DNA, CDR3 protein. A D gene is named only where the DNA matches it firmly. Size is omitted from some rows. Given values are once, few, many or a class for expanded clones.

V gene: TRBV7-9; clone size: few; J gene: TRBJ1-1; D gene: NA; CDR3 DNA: TGTGCCAGCAGGTGGAATACGAGAGGTGAAGCTTTCTTT; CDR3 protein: CASRWNTRGEAFF
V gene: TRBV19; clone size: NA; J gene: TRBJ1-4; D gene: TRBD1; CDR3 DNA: TGTGCCAGTAGTCCGAGGGGACAGGGGGATGAAAAACTGTTTTTT; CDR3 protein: CASSPRGQGDEKLFF
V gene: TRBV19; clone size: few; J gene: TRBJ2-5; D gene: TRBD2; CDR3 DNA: TGTGCCAGTAGTATACTGACTAGCGGGGGCGTGGAGACCCAGTACTTC; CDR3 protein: CASSILTSGGVETQYF
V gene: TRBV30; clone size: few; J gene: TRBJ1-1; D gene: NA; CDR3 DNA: TGTGCCTGGATCCGGACAGCCCTGAACACTGAAGCTTTCTTT; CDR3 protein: CAWIRTALNTEAFF
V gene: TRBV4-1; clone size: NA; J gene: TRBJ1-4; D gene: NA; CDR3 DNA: TGCGCCAGCAGCCAAGTTACAGGTGCAACTAATGAAAAACTGTTTTTT; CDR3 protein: CASSQVTGATNEKLFF
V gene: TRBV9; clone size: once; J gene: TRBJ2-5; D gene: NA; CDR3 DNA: TGTGCCAGCAGCGTAGAGGCGGCGTCGCAAGAGACCCAGTACTTC; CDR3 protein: CASSVEAASQETQYF
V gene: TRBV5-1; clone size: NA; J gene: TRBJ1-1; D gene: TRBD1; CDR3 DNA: TGCGCCAGCAGCATCCGGGACAGGGGGCTTGATGAAGCTTTCTTT; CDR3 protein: CASSIRDRGLDEAFF
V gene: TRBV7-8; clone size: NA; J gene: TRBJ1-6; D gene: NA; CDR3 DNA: TGTGCCAGCAGCTTAGCACAGGGTGATTCACCCCTCCACTTT; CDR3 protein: CASSLAQGDSPLHF
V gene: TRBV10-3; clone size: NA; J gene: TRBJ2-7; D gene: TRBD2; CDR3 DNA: TGTGCCGTAGGAGGACTAGCGGGCTACGAGCAGTACTTC; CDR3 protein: CAVGGLAGYEQYF
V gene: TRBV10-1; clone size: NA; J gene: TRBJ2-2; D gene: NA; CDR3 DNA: TGCGCCAGCGGCCGACTGAACACCGGGGAGCTGTTTTTT; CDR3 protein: CASGRLNTGELFF
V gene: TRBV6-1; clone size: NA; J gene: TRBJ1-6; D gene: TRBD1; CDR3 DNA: TGTGCCAGCAGTGTCCGACAGGGGTGGAATTCACCCCTCCACTTT; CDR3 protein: CASSVRQGWNSPLHF
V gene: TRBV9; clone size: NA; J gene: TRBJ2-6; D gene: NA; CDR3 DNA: TGTGCCAGCAGCGCAGTCTCTGGGGCCAACGTCCTGACTTTC; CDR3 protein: CASSAVSGANVLTF